This is a list of T cell receptor beta chains from one sample in a study of T cell responses to AZD1222 COVID-19 vaccine. Here immunoSEQ multiplex PCR was the method, and the copy in TCRdb shows in-frame clones only, minus some. The repertoire holds approximately 120,000 clones, with just under 90% as singletons. The source was peripheral blood, collected on day 0 of AZD1222 vaccination. The receptors derive from an adult in good health. Each CDR3 is given with its conserved first and last residue. D genes are given only for firm matches. Clone size is given for some rows only: seen once, a few or many times, or a class if the clone is expanded.

>TRBV7-9|TRBJ2-1|.|.
TGTGCCAGCAACTTTCCTGACAATGAGCAGTTCTTC
CASNFPDNEQFF
>TRBV5-1|TRBJ2-3|TRBD2|.
TGCGCCAGCAGCTCAGGTCTAGCGGGAGGACGAGTTGGGGATACGCAGTATTTT
CASSSGLAGGRVGDTQYF
>TRBV18|TRBJ2-3|.|.
TGTGCCAGCTCACGAAGGGACGGCACAGATACGCAGTATTTT
CASSRRDGTDTQYF
>TRBV15|TRBJ2-2|.|.
TGTGCCACCGCGATCATTAGGGAATCCGGGGAGCTGTTTTTT
CATAIIRESGELFF
>TRBV2|TRBJ1-6|.|.
TGTGCCAGCAGTGAGGGGCAGGGGCTTAATTCACCCCTCCACTTT
CASSEGQGLNSPLHF
>TRBV5-1|TRBJ2-2|TRBD2|once
TGCGCCAGCAGCTTCACTAGCGGAACGAACACCGGGGAGCTGTTTTTT
CASSFTSGTNTGELFF
>TRBV18|TRBJ1-5|.|.
TGTGCCAGCTCACCACGGTCAGGGAAGAATCAGCCCCAGCATTTT
CASSPRSGKNQPQHF
>TRBV19|TRBJ2-7|TRBD2|few
TGTGCCAGTAGTAGCGGGAGGGTGAGCTCCTACGAGCAGTACTTC
CASSSGRVSSYEQYF
>TRBV10-3|TRBJ2-1|.|.
TGTGCCATCAGTGATCCCTATTCAGTGGGGGAGCGTGGGTATGAGCAGTTCTTC
CAISDPYSVGERGYEQFF
>TRBV2|TRBJ1-5|TRBD1|.
TGTGCCAGCAGCGACGGGGCCAGGGGGCAGAATCAGCCCCAGCATTTT
CASSDGARGQNQPQHF
>TRBV5-1|TRBJ1-4|TRBD1|once
TGCGCCAGCAGCTTCGGGGGACAGTCTAATGAAAAACTGTTTTTT
CASSFGGQSNEKLFF
>TRBV19|TRBJ1-6|TRBD1|.
TGTGCCAGTTCTTGGACAGGCTCCTATAATTCACCCCTCCACTTT
CASSWTGSYNSPLHF
>TRBV19|TRBJ2-7|TRBD1|.
TGTGCCAGTAGTATAATATGGGGACAGTACGAGCAGTACTTC
CASSIIWGQYEQYF
>TRBV6-2/TRBV6-3|TRBJ2-7|.|.
TGTGCCAGCAGTTACCGGCGGGAATCCTCCTACGAGCAGTACTTC
CASSYRRESSYEQYF
>TRBV10-1|TRBJ2-1|TRBD2|.
TGCGCCAGCAGTGAAGGGGGACTAGCGGGAACGCATGAGCAGTTCTTC
CASSEGGLAGTHEQFF
>TRBV5-4|TRBJ2-7|.|.
TGTGCCAGCAGCTTTGACCGGACCTACGAGCAGTACTTC
CASSFDRTYEQYF
>TRBV4-3|TRBJ1-3|.|.
TGCGCCAGCAGCCAAGATCTCCAGCGTTTGAGAAACACCATATATTTT
CASSQDLQRLRNTIYF
>TRBV5-1|TRBJ2-3|TRBD1|.
TGCGCCAGCAGCTTCGAAGGACAGGGGGCCGATACGCAGTATTTT
CASSFEGQGADTQYF
>TRBV6-1|TRBJ2-7|.|few
TGTGCCAGCAGTGAAACAGGGTTTTTCCCTTACGAGCAGTACTTC
CASSETGFFPYEQYF
>TRBV5-4|TRBJ1-1|TRBD1|.
TGTGCCAGCAGCATGGACAGGGCCCGGTCGAACACTGAAGCTTTCTTT
CASSMDRARSNTEAFF
>TRBV4-1|TRBJ2-6|.|.
TGCGCCAGCAGCCAAGATCTTTTGGGCAGGGGAAGCTCTGGGGCCAACGTCCTGACTTTC
CASSQDLLGRGSSGANVLTF
>TRBV19|TRBJ2-5|TRBD2|.
TGTGCCAGTAGTATCTTCAGCGGGAGGGTCGAGACCCAGTACTTC
CASSIFSGRVETQYF
>TRBV11-3|TRBJ1-6|.|few
TGTGCCAGCAGCTTAGTCCGTAATTCACCCCTCCACTTT
CASSLVRNSPLHF
>TRBV10-3|TRBJ1-2|TRBD1|.
TGTGCCATCCATGAGGGGGCAGGGAACTATGGCTACACCTTC
CAIHEGAGNYGYTF